These 13 T cell receptor beta chains came from one sample sequenced in a study of shared clonotypes between healthy human individuals. Naive-designated CD8 cells lacked CD45RO, were positively enriched for CCR7, and omitted terminally differentiated effector memory CD45RA+ cells. Produced via immunoSEQ multiplex PCR; TCRdb's table is partial and in-frame only. The table shows millions of clones, with approximately 94% occurring only once. The sample taken for sequencing was naive CD8+ T cells from PBMCs. These receptors were obtained from a man in his late teens or twenties in good health. Some clones in this sample may be carry-over from other donors' samples.

The J gene is TRBJ2-3, the V gene TRBV28; D unresolved. The CDR3 runs to 15 residues. V dropped 4 bases and J dropped 4 bases, with 15 bases sitting between them. The germline gives CDR1 MDHEN, CDR2 SYDVKM. Written as DNA, the CDR3 is TGTGCCAGCAGTTGGCAGGCATCTAAGGCAGATACGCAGTATTTT. It codes for CASSWQASKADTQYF.

With regard to this clone: An end of the junction differs from the germline gene, which may be a read error. V gene TRBV7-9 combines with J gene TRBJ2-7; no clear D gene. CDR3 length: 15 residues. The germline gives CDR1 SEHNR, CDR2 FQNEAQ (reference sequence). The CDR3: CASSSARWFSFEQYF. CDR3 nucleotides: TGTGCCAGCAGCTCCGCGCGATGGTTCTCCTTCGAGCAGTACTTC.

This chain connects TRBV7-9 to TRBJ2-3, with 13 bases matching TRBD2. Per the germline V gene, CDR1 is SEHNR and CDR2 is FQNEAQ (reference sequence). This CDR3 spans 17 amino acids. The ends lost 5 bases at V and 0 bases at J; junction bases unmatched: 5. In nucleotides, the CDR3 is TGTGCCAGCAGCCCACCGGGACTAGCGGGGAGCACAGATACGCAGTATTTT. It encodes CASSPPGLAGSTDTQYF.

The chain employs TRBV11-2 and TRBJ2-4, with a possible D match to TRBD1 (6 bases). The CDR3 spans 18 residues. The V end lost 0 bases, the J end lost 7 bases, and 22 bases lay between the germline ends. CDR1 and CDR2 from the germline V gene are SGHAT and FQNNGV. The CDR3 nucleotides read TGTGCCAGCAGCTTAGATCTAGGAGTGGGGGCCGGGGAGAACATTCAGTACTTC. Residues: CASSLDLGVGAGENIQYF.

The chain joins TRBV19 to TRBJ2-5; D is undetermined. Looked up from germline, CDR1 is LNHDA and CDR2 is SQIVND (reference sequence). Trimming pared 4 bases from V and 5 bases from J, leaving 8 bases between. The CDR3 is 12 residues long. In nucleotides, the CDR3 is TGTGCCAGTAGTAGTCCCTTCGAGACCCAGTACTTC. Amino acids: CASSSPFETQYF.

This chain joins TRBV28 and TRBJ2-7, with 9 bases fitting TRBD1. Germline-derived CDR1 and CDR2 are MDHEN and SYDVKM. V lost 8 bases, J lost 4 bases, and 9 bases stayed unmatched. The CDR3 runs to 14 residues. The CDR3 loop is CASLTGTGMYEQYF. The CDR3 DNA follows: TGTGCCAGCCTAACCGGGACAGGGATGTACGAGCAGTACTTC.

The genes are TRBV27 and TRBJ2-1; D possibly uses TRBD1 or TRBD2 (5 bases each). The CDR3 length is 16 residues. Trimming took off 5 bases at V and 5 bases at J, with 19 bases between the two ends. From germline, CDR1 is MNHEY and CDR2 SMNVEV (reference sequence). The CDR3 loop reads CASSPSQGESNNEQFF. In DNA, the CDR3 is TGTGCCAGCAGTCCCTCCCAGGGAGAAAGTAACAATGAGCAGTTCTTC.

This CDR3 reads CASSPWTGLLDTQYF. In nucleotides, the CDR3 is TGTGCCAGCAGCCCTTGGACAGGGTTGTTGGATACGCAGTATTTT. This chain joins TRBV7-2 and TRBJ2-3, with TRBD1 matching over 8 bases. Germline loops: CDR1 SGHTA, CDR2 FQGNSA. The CDR3 has 15 residues. The ends lost 5 bases at V and 6 bases at J; junction bases unmatched: 10.

The CDR3 region has the DNA TGTGCCAGCAGCCGGGGAAAAGAGCTGTTTTTT. Protein: CASSRGKELFF. This sequence joins TRBV5-8 and TRBJ2-2; perhaps TRBD2 as D (5 bases). CDR1 and CDR2 from the germline V gene are SGHTS and YDEGEE. CDR3 length: 11 amino acids. Trimming stripped 4 bases from V and 11 bases from J, with 9 bases between.

The genes are TRBV19 and TRBJ2-7; no reliable D call. This CDR3 is 11 amino acids long. The V end was cut by 4 bases, the J end by 3 bases, with 4 bases between. Germline V gives CDR1 LNHDA, CDR2 SQIVND (reference sequence). In DNA form, the CDR3 reads TGTGCCAGTAGTACCAACTACGAGCAGTACTTC. Translation gives CASSTNYEQYF. The whole variable domain, filled in from reference TRBV19 and TRBJ2-7, reads DGGITQSPKYLFRKEGQNVTLSCEQNLNHDAMYWYRQDPGQGLRLIYYSQIVNDFQKGDIAEGYSVSREKKESFPLTVTSAQKNPTAFYLCASSTNYEQYFGPGTRLTVT.

The genes are TRBV27 and TRBJ2-7; D may be TRBD2 (6 bases). This CDR3 comprises 16 residues. The germline CDR1 and CDR2 sequences are MNHEY and SMNVEV (reference sequence). Trimming pared 5 bases from V and 1 base from J, leaving 18 bases between. DNA of the CDR3: TGTGCCAGCAGTATTACGACTAGATCCTCATCCTACGAGCAGTACTTC. It translates to CASSITTRSSSYEQYF.

The J gene is TRBJ2-5, the V gene TRBV5-8; 11 bases match TRBD1. Germline CDR1 reads SGHTS; CDR2 reads YDEGEE. The V and J ends lost 0 bases and 7 bases, in that order; junction bases with no gene match: 5. This CDR3 contains 15 residues. As DNA, the CDR3 is TGTGCCAGCAGCTTGGGGACAGGGGGCGTTTGGACCCAGTACTTC. Its protein product is CASSLGTGGVWTQYF.

This chain connects TRBV9 to TRBJ2-1; the D gene could be TRBD1 or TRBD2 (5 bases each). Per germline, CDR1 SGDLS and CDR2 YYNGEE. This CDR3 has 15 residues. Trimming cost V 0 bases and J 8 bases, with 15 bases left between them. Here the CDR3 reads CASSVGGGVGYEQFF. The CDR3 DNA sequence: TGTGCCAGCAGCGTAGGTGGGGGAGTGGGCTATGAGCAGTTCTTC.